These 21 T cell receptor beta chains share one sample of origin, sequenced in a study of PD-1 blockade in classical Hodgkin lymphoma. Each patient experienced a relapse that followed autologous stem cell transplantation, and brentuximab vedotin exposure varied. The method was immunoSEQ multiplex PCR; TCRdb's version includes in-frame clones alone and lacks a portion of them. The sample carries fewer than 100,000 clones, just under 95% recorded once. The specimen was peripheral blood mononuclear cells (PBMCs), collected at baseline. All receptors derive from a human donor with classical Hodgkin lymphoma.

The chain has TRBV27 and TRBJ1-4, with 7 bases identical to TRBD1. This CDR3 is built from 15 residues. CDR1 and CDR2 from the germline V gene are MNHEY and SMNVEV (reference sequence). The ends lost 4 bases at V and 3 bases at J; junction bases unmatched: 5. Here the CDR3 DNA reads TGTGCCAGCAGTTATACCAGGGGGTCTAATGAAAAACTGTTTTTT. Its protein product is CASSYTRGSNEKLFF.

The genes are TRBV29-1 and TRBJ1-2; TRBD1 matches at 7 bases. V trimming: 0 bases; J trimming: 14 bases; junction bases outside the gene matches: 15. Germline CDR1 and CDR2: SQVTM and ANQGSEA. The CDR3 loop spans 14 amino acids. CDR3 protein: CSVEDRRDSWSGTF. Here the CDR3 DNA reads TGCAGCGTTGAAGATCGTAGGGACAGTTGGTCCGGTACCTTC.

The chain links TRBV6-6 to TRBJ2-3, with TRBD2 identical over 8 bases. Germline V gives CDR1 MNHNY, CDR2 SVGAGI (reference sequence). With 6 bases clipped from V and 5 bases from J, the junction kept 13 bases outside the gene matches. CDR3 length: 16 amino acids. The CDR3 reads CASSQGAGEGKDTQYF. The CDR3 region has the DNA TGTGCCAGCAGCCAGGGAGCGGGAGAGGGGAAAGATACGCAGTATTTT.

The chain uses TRBV19 and TRBJ2-1, with 13 bases that match TRBD2. The J segment lost 5 bases and the V segment lost 1 base, leaving 11 bases of the junction unmatched. CDR3 length equals 19 residues. Germline lookup yields CDR1 LNHDA and CDR2 SQIVND (reference sequence). CDR3 DNA: TGTGCCAGTAGTATAGCTAGGACTAGCGGGAGTTACCCCCACAATGAGCAGTTCTTC. Translated: CASSIARTSGSYPHNEQFF.

This rearrangement joins TRBV6-5 to TRBJ2-7, with a tentative D call TRBD1 (5 bases). The CDR3 has 13 amino acids. The V end was cut by 5 bases, the J end by 5 bases, with 13 bases between. The germline CDR1 and CDR2 sequences are MNHEY and SVGAGI. The CDR3 protein is CASSRGLTNEQYF. CDR3 nucleotides: TGTGCCAGCAGTAGGGGCCTTACCAACGAGCAGTACTTC.

V gene TRBV14 combines with J gene TRBJ1-4; maybe TRBD1 (6 bases). CDR3 length: 15 amino acids. Germline V CDR1 and CDR2: SGHDN, FVKESK. Between the trimmed V and J ends, which lost 5 bases and 7 bases, there was a span of 17 bases. The CDR3 sequence: CASSAEDRPGEKLFF. CDR3 DNA: TGTGCCAGCAGCGCAGAAGACAGGCCCGGTGAAAAACTGTTTTTT.

CDR3 region: CASSPLASETYEQYF. The CDR3 bases are TGCGCCAGCAGCCCGCTGGCTAGCGAGACCTACGAGCAGTACTTC. The chain couples TRBV5-1 to TRBJ2-7; perhaps TRBD2 as D (6 bases). Trimming cost V 4 bases and J 2 bases, with 16 bases left between them. CDR1 and CDR2 from the germline V gene are SGHRS and YFSETQ. This CDR3 is built from 15 residues.

The chain carries TRBV6-5 and TRBJ1-5; D call uncertain. This CDR3 region has 14 residues. V dropped 2 bases and J dropped 2 bases, with 7 bases sitting between them. Germline V gene sequence: CDR1 MNHEY, CDR2 SVGAGI. This CDR3 reads CASSYGGRNQPQHF. CDR3 DNA sequence: TGTGCCAGCAGTTACGGAGGGCGCAATCAGCCCCAGCATTTT.

The chain links TRBV30 to TRBJ2-7, with 8 bases aligning to TRBD2. The trim removed 2 bases at V and 6 bases at J, leaving 6 bases unmatched. Germline loops: CDR1 GTSNPN, CDR2 SVGIG (reference sequence). The CDR3 covers 13 residues. The CDR3 here is CAWSTAGGSEQYF. The DNA for the CDR3 is TGTGCCTGGAGTACTGCGGGAGGATCCGAGCAGTACTTC.

The rearrangement joins TRBV21-1 to TRBJ2-3; the table's D call TRBD2 went unverified against the DNA. TRBV21-1 is designated a pseudogene. CDR3 length: 18 amino acids. The CDR3 DNA follows: TGTGCCAGCAGCAAGTCATTGGCTAGCGGGAGGGACACAGATACGCAGTATTTT. Encoded protein: CASSKSLASGRDTDTQYF.

This clone was counted once. This chain connects TRBV10-1 to TRBJ2-2, with 11 nucleotides matching TRBD1. The germline CDR1 and CDR2 sequences are WNHNN and SYGVQD (reference sequence). Unmatched junction bases numbered 5, after V lost 5 bases and J lost 3 bases. The length of the CDR3 is 16 residues. The CDR3 coding sequence is TGCGCCAGCAGTCACCGGGACAGGGGGTACACCGGGGAGCTGTTTTTT. It encodes CASSHRDRGYTGELFF.

Here the CDR3 reads CSVGSDSYEQYF. The CDR3 DNA is TGCAGCGTTGGCTCCGATTCCTACGAGCAGTACTTC. This sequence joins TRBV29-1 and TRBJ2-7; the D is unclear. V was clipped by 4 bases and J by 1 base, with 8 bases between them. The CDR3 sequence is 12 residues long. CDR1 is SQVTM and CDR2 is ANQGSEA in the germline V gene.

The chain is built from TRBV11-2 and TRBJ1-1, with D uncertain. V lost 1 base, J lost 7 bases, and 10 bases lay in between. The CDR3 runs to 13 residues. CDR1 and CDR2 from the germline V gene are SGHAT and FQNNGV. The CDR3 region has the DNA TGTGCCAGCAGCTTAGGGGTTCGGGGTGAAGCTTTCTTT. It specifies CASSLGVRGEAFF.

This clone was seen once. The CDR3 DNA sequence: TGCAGCGTTGTACCCACTACAGGGGATATCTATGGCTACACCTTC. Translating gives CSVVPTTGDIYGYTF. The J gene is TRBJ1-2, the V gene TRBV29-1, with 7 bases that match TRBD1. CDR3 size: 15 residues. CDR1 is SQVTM, CDR2 ANQGSEA, per germline. The V gene end was trimmed by 4 bases and the J gene end by 4 bases; junction bases not matched to a gene: 12.

This clone occurred once. The chain links TRBV19 to TRBJ1-2; D unclear. Germline V gene sequence: CDR1 LNHDA, CDR2 SQIVND (reference sequence). This CDR3 is 11 amino acids long. Trimming removed 4 bases at V and 8 bases at J, with 8 bases between. The CDR3 DNA is TGTGCCAGTAGTAGGACGGTAGGCTACACCTTC. Residues: CASSRTVGYTF.

This rearrangement joins TRBV2 to TRBJ1-1; D is possibly TRBD1 (6 bases). CDR3 size: 13 residues. Germline CDR1 and CDR2: SNHLY and FYNNEI. Trimming cost V 4 bases and J 3 bases, with 9 bases left between them. CDR3 bases: TGTGCCAGCAGTGTAGGGGGGGACACTGAAGCTTTCTTT. It codes for CASSVGGDTEAFF.

This clone was seen only a few times. The rearrangement links TRBV5-6 to TRBJ2-7; weak D call: TRBD1 (5 bases). The V gene's germline CDR1 is SGHDT and CDR2 YYEEEE. Trimming shortened V by 0 bases and J by 2 bases, and 12 bases separated the two germline ends. This CDR3 has 15 amino acids. As DNA, the CDR3 is TGTGCCAGCAGCTTGGGTCAGGGCGGTACCTACGAGCAGTACTTC. Its protein is CASSLGQGGTYEQYF.

The chain has TRBV6-5 and TRBJ2-7; D might be TRBD2 (6 bases). CDR1 and CDR2 (germline): MNHEY, SVGAGI. The ends were cut back, 2 bases at V and 3 bases at J, with 17 bases in the middle. This CDR3 is 16 amino acids long. CDR3 residues: CASSYTSGTGGYEQYF. The CDR3 nucleotides read TGTGCCAGCAGTTACACTTCCGGGACTGGGGGCTACGAGCAGTACTTC.

The chain combines TRBV14 with TRBJ2-7; TRBD2 aligns across 7 bases. This CDR3 has 13 residues. Per germline, CDR1 SGHDN and CDR2 FVKESK. J gave up 3 bases and V 4 bases, and 3 bases lay outside the gene matches. The CDR3 here is CASSPAGVYEQYF. The CDR3 DNA sequence: TGTGCCAGCAGCCCCGCGGGAGTCTACGAGCAGTACTTC.

This chain uses TRBV6-6 with TRBJ2-1; unclear D gene. Germline CDR1 and CDR2: MNHNY and SVGAGI (reference sequence). The CDR3 has 16 amino acids. V was shortened by 2 bases and J by 0 bases, with 11 bases between the two germline ends. CDR3 protein: CASSYTLLSSYNEQFF. In nucleotides, the CDR3 is TGTGCCAGCAGTTACACTCTTTTGAGCTCCTACAATGAGCAGTTCTTC.

This clone has only a few counts. J is TRBJ1-2 and V is TRBV28, with TRBD1 identical over 9 bases. Germline values: CDR1 MDHEN, CDR2 SYDVKM. The CDR3 spans 14 residues. The V segment lost 3 bases and the J segment 8 bases; nucleotides outside the gene matches: 7. CDR3 bases: TGTGCCAGCAGTTTTACAGGGGGCAAGGCGGGCTACACCTTC. Translated, it gives CASSFTGGKAGYTF.